This T cell receptor (beta chain) came from a study of cytomegalovirus exposure and HLA in healthy donors. The PCR employed 60 Vbeta primers together with 13 Jbeta primers. Data came from immunoSEQ multiplex PCR; TCRdb stores just in-frame clones and leaves some out. The sample consists of tens of thousands of clones, 75% to 85% of them appearing once. The source material was PBMCs. This clonotype was sampled from a man aged 30 to 39 in good health and CMV-seronegative.

CDR3 residues: CASSYGSNQPQHF. The CDR3 DNA is TGTGCCAGCAGCTACGGGAGCAATCAGCCCCAGCATTTT. V gene TRBV7-2 combines with J gene TRBJ1-5; D is uncertain. Germline CDR1 and CDR2: SGHTA and FQGNSA. The CDR3 consists of 13 residues. Trimming took 4 bases from V and 1 from J, leaving 5 bases between them.